The 25 T cell receptor beta chains given below trace back to one sample, sequenced in a study of cytomegalovirus exposure and HLA in healthy donors. Generated by immunoSEQ multiplex PCR, the TCRdb table keeps only in-frame clones and is missing some. Of 300,000 to 400,000 clones detected, roughly 90% appear once; the ten largest clones hold roughly 0.88%. Sequencing used PBMCs. The receptors here all came from a man between 25 and 39 years old in good health and CMV-seronegative.

The chain employs TRBV4-3 and TRBJ1-6, with D maybe TRBD1 (6 bases). Trimming shortened V by 1 base and J by 5 bases, and 24 bases separated the two germline ends. Germline CDR1 is LGHNA and CDR2 is YSLEER. There are 20 residues in the CDR3. The CDR3 here is CASSQVLWGGGANDNSPLHF. CDR3 bases: TGCGCCAGCAGCCAAGTTCTTTGGGGCGGGGGGGCGAACGATAATTCACCCCTCCACTTT.

The chain carries TRBV25-1 and TRBJ1-6; D may be TRBD1 (5 bases). CDR3 size: 15 residues. Germline V gene lookup returns CDR1 MGHDK and CDR2 SYGVNS. V lost 3 bases to trimming and J lost 5 bases, with 11 bases between them. CDR3 nucleotides: TGTGCCAGCAGTGACCTCCCAGGGAATAATTCACCCCTCCACTTT. Protein: CASSDLPGNNSPLHF. The full variable domain, completed using reference TRBV25-1 and TRBJ1-6, is EADIYQTPRYLVIGTGKKITLECSQTMGHDKMYWYQQDPGMELHLIHYSYGVNSTEKGDLSSESTVSRIRTEHFPLTLESARPSHTSQYLCASSDLPGNNSPLHFGNGTRLTVT.

This clone has just a few counts. The rearrangement uses TRBV27 and TRBJ2-7; 7 positions match TRBD1. The CDR3 is 13 residues long. The junction had 10 bases not matched to a gene; V was cut back by 5 bases and J by 9 bases. Germline-derived CDR1 and CDR2 are MNHEY and SMNVEV (reference sequence). The CDR3 DNA reads as TGTGCCAGCAGTCCCGGACAGGCCAAAGGGCAGTACTTC. Protein: CASSPGQAKGQYF.

The chain joins TRBV7-2 to TRBJ1-2, with D perhaps matching TRBD1 (5 bases). The CDR3 contains 13 residues. The germline gives CDR1 SGHTA, CDR2 FQGNSA. V was clipped by 1 base and J by 4 bases, with 7 bases between them. The CDR3 DNA sequence: TGTGCCAGCAGCTTAGGGACAACCTATGGCTACACCTTC. Translated: CASSLGTTYGYTF.

The chain carries TRBV2 and TRBJ1-3; D is uncertain. CDR3 size: 15 residues. V shed 3 bases and J shed 0 bases, with 9 bases lying between them. Germline-derived CDR1 and CDR2 are SNHLY and FYNNEI. CDR3 sequence reads: CASSDSLNSGNTIYF. The CDR3 DNA follows: TGTGCCAGCAGTGACTCACTGAACTCTGGAAACACCATATATTTT.

The chain recombines TRBV6-5 with TRBJ1-1, with TRBD1 identical over 7 bases. V lost 6 bases and J lost 1; bases outside the gene matches: 2. Germline V gene lookup returns CDR1 MNHEY and CDR2 SVGAGI. This CDR3 comprises 13 residues. CDR3 loop: CASRRQGNTEAFF. CDR3 DNA: TGTGCCAGCAGAAGACAGGGGAACACTGAAGCTTTCTTT.

A remark on this clone: In the same sample, other DNA sequences code for this CDR3. The chain is built from TRBV5-6 and TRBJ2-3, with 13 bases identical to TRBD2. The ends lost 0 bases at V and 3 bases at J; junction bases unmatched: 1. CDR1 is SGHDT, CDR2 YYEEEE, per germline. CDR3 length equals 16 residues. CDR3 in DNA: TGTGCCAGCAGCTTGGGACTAGCGGGGGGAACAGATACGCAGTATTTT. This encodes CASSLGLAGGTDTQYF. The variable domain in full, with the rest retrieved from reference TRBV5-6 and TRBJ2-3, is DAGVTQSPTHLIKTRGQQVTLRCSPKSGHDTVSWYQQALGQGPQFIFQYYEEEERQRGNFPDRFSGHQFPNYSSELNVNALLLGDSALYLCASSLGLAGGTDTQYFGPGTRLTVL.

Of note for this clone: The sample carries other DNA sequences with the same CDR3. The rearrangement joins TRBV5-1 to TRBJ2-5; 10 bases fit TRBD2. Germline lookup yields CDR1 SGHRS and CDR2 YFSETQ. The CDR3 is made up of 13 amino acids. The ends lost 4 bases at V and 5 bases at J; junction bases unmatched: 2. The CDR3 DNA reads TGCGCCAGCAGCCTAGCGGGGGTGGAGACCCAGTACTTC. Protein product: CASSLAGVETQYF.

This rearrangement joins TRBV5-1 to TRBJ2-7; the D gene is possibly TRBD1 (5 bases). The ends were cut back, 0 bases at V and 3 bases at J, with 16 bases in the middle. CDR3 length: 16 amino acids. Per the germline V gene, CDR1 is SGHRS and CDR2 is YFSETQ. The CDR3 nucleotides read TGCGCCAGCAGCTTGGCCGCAGCGTGGGGCTTCTACGAGCAGTACTTC. This codes for CASSLAAAWGFYEQYF.

The chain links TRBV7-2 to TRBJ2-2, with a tentative D call TRBD1 (6 bases). Germline CDR1 and CDR2: SGHTA and FQGNSA. V gave up 2 bases and J gave up 6 bases, with 10 bases separating them. CDR3 length equals 14 residues. CDR3 protein: CASSLQGWSGELFF. CDR3 bases: TGTGCCAGCAGCTTACAGGGGTGGTCCGGGGAGCTGTTTTTT.

The chain joins TRBV27 to TRBJ2-7; D is ambiguous. Looked up from germline, CDR1 is MNHEY and CDR2 is SMNVEV (reference sequence). The length of the CDR3 is 13 residues. V was trimmed by 5 bases and J by 4 bases, leaving 12 bases between them. This chain's CDR3 is CASSRDSKYEQYF. CDR3 in DNA: TGTGCCAGCAGTCGCGACTCCAAGTACGAGCAGTACTTC.

CDR3 sequence (DNA): TGTGCCAGCAGTGAAGAAAAATGGGGAGACTATGGCTACACCTTC. It translates to CASSEEKWGDYGYTF. V gene TRBV6-1 combines with J gene TRBJ1-2; no clear D gene. The CDR3 is made up of 15 amino acids. The germline V gene encodes CDR1 MNHNS and CDR2 SASEGT. Between the trimmed V and J ends, which lost 1 base and 3 bases, there was a span of 12 bases.

The V and J genes are TRBV6-1 and TRBJ2-1; tentatively, D is TRBD1 (6 bases). This CDR3 contains 13 residues. Germline loops: CDR1 MNHNS, CDR2 SASEGT. The V end lost 4 bases, the J end lost 3 bases, and 7 bases lay between the germline ends. CDR3 nucleotides: TGTGCCAGCAGTGCGACAGGCTACAATGAGCAGTTCTTC. Protein: CASSATGYNEQFF.

The chain couples TRBV5-1 to TRBJ1-1; 7 bases align to TRBD1. Germline trimming cut 0 bases from V and 4 bases from J; bases unmatched to any gene: 6. CDR3 length equals 15 residues. Germline V gene data show CDR1 as SGHRS and CDR2 as YFSETQ. The CDR3 nucleotides read TGCGCCAGCAGCTTGGCCGGGACAGTGGGCACTGAAGCTTTCTTT. It translates to CASSLAGTVGTEAFF.

In its sample, this clone was seen a few times. The same CDR3 also results from other DNA sequences found in this sample. J is TRBJ1-1 and V is TRBV9; the D is unclear. Per the germline V gene, CDR1 is SGDLS and CDR2 is YYNGEE. Trimming pared 1 base from V and 1 base from J, leaving 5 bases between. The CDR3 totals 13 residues. The CDR3 DNA sequence: TGTGCCAGCAGCGTAACGGGGAACACTGAAGCTTTCTTT. This encodes CASSVTGNTEAFF.

The chain combines TRBV5-6 with TRBJ1-2; 11 bases line up with TRBD1. The length of the CDR3 is 15 residues. Losses at the gene ends were 2 bases for V and 8 bases for J; bases not matched to a gene: 8. Germline V CDR1 and CDR2: SGHDT, YYEEEE. CDR3 in DNA: TGTGCCAGCAGCTTCGGACAGGGGGCTTTGAGCGGCTACACCTTC. It is translated as CASSFGQGALSGYTF.

The CDR3 spells CASSLGGGTGSPLHF. The CDR3 region has the DNA TGTGCCAGCAGCTTAGGAGGGGGCACGGGTTCACCCCTCCACTTT. The chain carries TRBV7-2 and TRBJ1-6, with 7 positions matching TRBD1. Losses at the gene ends were 1 base for V and 9 bases for J; bases not matched to a gene: 6. There are 15 residues in the CDR3. Germline-derived CDR1 and CDR2 are SGHTA and FQGNSA.

J is TRBJ1-2 and V is TRBV18; D possibly corresponds to TRBD1 (6 bases). Germline V lookup: CDR1 KGHSH, CDR2 LQKENI. The CDR3 has 13 amino acids. Trimming took 3 bases from V and 13 from J, leaving 18 bases between them. CDR3 coding DNA: TGTGCCAGCTCACCGGGGGGGGACAAAAGAGGCACCTTC. Its translation is CASSPGGDKRGTF. The whole variable domain, filled in from reference TRBV18 and TRBJ1-2, reads NAGVMQNPRHLVRRRGQEARLRCSPMKGHSHVYWYRQLPEEGLKFMVYLQKENIIDESGMPKERFSAEFPKEGPSILRIQQVVRGDSAAYFCASSPGGDKRGTFGSGTRLTVV.

DNA for the CDR3: TGCGCCAGCAGCAGGCGTGAGGTTCTGGGACGGGAGACCTACGAGCAGTACTTC. The encoded protein is CASSRREVLGRETYEQYF. The chain combines TRBV5-1 with TRBJ2-7, with D possibly being TRBD2 (6 bases). V shed 4 bases and J shed 2 bases, with 25 bases lying between them. The CDR3 is made up of 18 amino acids. The germline V gene encodes CDR1 SGHRS and CDR2 YFSETQ.

The chain uses TRBV7-8 and TRBJ2-7, with D tentatively TRBD1 (5 bases). The V and J ends lost 10 bases and 5 bases respectively, with 18 bases between them. This CDR3 spans 13 amino acids. CDR1 SGHVS and CDR2 FQNEAQ come from the germline V gene. The CDR3 nucleotides read TGTGCCACAAGGGGCCCTAGGGCCGACGAGCAGTACTTC. This gives the protein CATRGPRADEQYF.

The chain has TRBV5-1 and TRBJ2-7, with D maybe TRBD2 (6 bases). Trimming shortened V by 0 bases and J by 3 bases, and 13 bases separated the two germline ends. Germline loops: CDR1 SGHRS, CDR2 YFSETQ. The CDR3 runs to 15 residues. CDR3 loop: CASSLGFSEGYEQYF. CDR3 sequence (DNA): TGCGCCAGCAGCTTGGGCTTTTCGGAGGGCTACGAGCAGTACTTC.

The V and J genes are TRBV7-2 and TRBJ1-2, with D possibly matching TRBD1 (6 bases). V lost 4 bases and J 11 bases, leaving 14 bases between the germline ends. Germline CDR1 is SGHTA and CDR2 is FQGNSA. The CDR3 covers 12 residues. CDR3 loop: CASSSPYRDYTF. CDR3 DNA: TGTGCCAGCAGCTCACCGTACAGGGATTACACCTTC.

The chain employs TRBV6-1 and TRBJ1-5; 10 bases are shared with TRBD1. Germline V gives CDR1 MNHNS, CDR2 SASEGT. V dropped 4 bases and J dropped 0; count of bases not matched to a gene: 6. CDR3 length equals 17 residues. The CDR3 spells CASSAGTGDYSNQPQHF. Written as DNA, the CDR3 is TGTGCCAGCAGTGCTGGGACAGGGGATTATAGCAATCAGCCCCAGCATTTT.

V usage is TRBV21-1 and J usage is TRBJ2-5; the tabulated D call, TRBD1, remains unverified against the DNA. TRBV21-1 is shown as a pseudogene. The CDR3 sequence is 15 residues long. Here the CDR3 reads CASSARTDIQETQYF. The CDR3 DNA reads TGTGCCAGCAGCGCCCGGACAGACATCCAAGAGACCCAGTACTTC.

This clone occurred many times. In DNA, the CDR3 is TGTGCCAGTAGGGCTGGACAGTGGGGCTACACCTTC. Its protein is CASRAGQWGYTF. J is TRBJ1-2 and V is TRBV6-5, with a tentative D call TRBD1 (6 bases). CDR3 length equals 12 residues. The germline V gene has CDR1 MNHEY and CDR2 SVGAGI. The V and J ends lost 9 bases and 8 bases respectively, with 16 bases between them.